The 29 T cell receptor beta chains in this list originate from one sample, sequenced in a study of OX40 agonist ivuxolimab in advanced cancers. The table came from immunoSEQ multiplex PCR; TCRdb's copy has only in-frame clones and leaves some out. The table records 28,000 or so clones, 85% to 95% of them present only once. The input for sequencing was CD4+ or CD8+ T cells sorted from blood, taken in a trial of the OX40 agonist ivuxolimab. The receptor source for this set is an adult with an advanced solid tumor such as melanoma, head and neck, liver or kidney cancer.

DNA of the CDR3: TGTGCCAGCAGCGTATCCTTTTCGGGGGCTTCCTACAATGAGCAGTTCTTC. Protein: CASSVSFSGASYNEQFF. The V and J genes are TRBV9 and TRBJ2-1; D is possibly TRBD1 or TRBD2 (6 bases each). The CDR3 length is 17 residues. Trimming removed 1 base from V and 1 base from J, with 15 bases in between. CDR1 SGDLS and CDR2 YYNGEE come from the germline V gene.

CDR3 protein: CASSQDGFTDTQYF. DNA for the CDR3: TGCGCCAGCAGCCAAGATGGGTTCACAGATACGCAGTATTTT. The chain uses TRBV4-3 and TRBJ2-3, with D unclear. V lost 0 bases and J lost 2, with 6 bases in between. The CDR3 consists of 14 residues. In germline, CDR1 is LGHNA, CDR2 YSLEER.

The chain recombines TRBV19 with TRBJ2-7, with D hard to call. Germline V CDR1 and CDR2: LNHDA, SQIVND (reference sequence). The CDR3 is 13 amino acids. V lost 2 bases and J lost 1, with 6 bases in between. Here the CDR3 reads CASSITDSYEQYF. CDR3 coding DNA: TGTGCCAGTAGTATAACAGATTCCTACGAGCAGTACTTC.

The V and J genes are TRBV13 and TRBJ2-7; tentative D call: TRBD1 (7 bases). The CDR3 extends over 16 amino acids. Deletions cut 0 bases from V and 3 bases from J, with 15 bases between. Germline assignment: CDR1 PRHDT and CDR2 FYEKMQ (reference sequence). The CDR3, as DNA: TGTGCCAGCAGCTTAGGCCTGGCAGGGGGGCTCTACGAGCAGTACTTC. Its protein is CASSLGLAGGLYEQYF. Variable domain in full (rest from reference TRBV13 and TRBJ2-7): AAGVIQSPRHLIKEKRETATLKCYPIPRHDTVYWYQQGPGQDPQFLISFYEKMQSDKGSIPDRFSAQQFSDYHSELNMSSLELGDSALYFCASSLGLAGGLYEQYFGPGTRLTVT.

CDR3 sequence: CASSLADGGIEQYF. In nucleotides, the CDR3 is TGTGCCAGCAGCTTGGCGGATGGCGGGATAGAGCAGTACTTC. The chain couples TRBV5-6 to TRBJ2-7, with a weak D call TRBD2 (6 bases). V was clipped by 0 bases and J by 7 bases, with 14 bases between them. This CDR3 region has 14 residues. Germline V gives CDR1 SGHDT, CDR2 YYEEEE. The whole variable domain, filled in from reference TRBV5-6 and TRBJ2-7, reads DAGVTQSPTHLIKTRGQQVTLRCSPKSGHDTVSWYQQALGQGPQFIFQYYEEEERQRGNFPDRFSGHQFPNYSSELNVNALLLGDSALYLCASSLADGGIEQYFGPGTRLTVT.

This chain connects TRBV11-2 to TRBJ2-1, with a possible D match to TRBD2 (6 bases). Trimming removed 1 base from V and 2 bases from J, with 12 bases in between. Germline assignment: CDR1 SGHAT and CDR2 FQNNGV. This CDR3 is built from 16 residues. The CDR3, as DNA: TGTGCCAGCAGCTTAGTCCCGGGAGTTACCTACAATGAGCAGTTCTTC. Translation gives CASSLVPGVTYNEQFF. Full variable domain (remainder filled in from reference TRBV11-2 and TRBJ2-1): EAGVAQSPRYKIIEKRQSVAFWCNPISGHATLYWYQQILGQGPKLLIQFQNNGVVDDSQLPKDRFSAERLKGVDSTLKIQPAKLEDSAVYLCASSLVPGVTYNEQFFGPGTRLTVL.

V is TRBV5-6 and J is TRBJ2-3; D not resolved. Trimming pared 3 bases from V and 1 base from J, leaving 9 bases between. In germline, CDR1 is SGHDT, CDR2 YYEEEE. This CDR3 comprises 14 residues. CDR3 nucleotide sequence: TGTGCCAGCAGCTCCTTATATCGCACAGATACGCAGTATTTT. The encoded protein is CASSSLYRTDTQYF.

This clone was detected once. The rearrangement joins TRBV11-2 to TRBJ2-7, with 10 bases aligning to TRBD1. CDR1 and CDR2 (germline): SGHAT, FQNNGV. Trimming at V came to 5 bases and at J to 5 bases, leaving 6 bases not matched to a gene. The CDR3 has 14 amino acids. CDR3 DNA: TGTGCCAGCAGCCCGGGACAGGGGCCCGACGAGCAGTACTTC. It codes for CASSPGQGPDEQYF. Variable domain in full (rest from reference TRBV11-2 and TRBJ2-7): EAGVAQSPRYKIIEKRQSVAFWCNPISGHATLYWYQQILGQGPKLLIQFQNNGVVDDSQLPKDRFSAERLKGVDSTLKIQPAKLEDSAVYLCASSPGQGPDEQYFGPGTRLTVT.

The rearrangement joins TRBV19 to TRBJ2-1; D is uncertain. Germline-derived CDR1 and CDR2 are LNHDA and SQIVND (reference sequence). V lost 5 bases and J 7 bases, leaving 9 bases between the germline ends. The CDR3 has 12 residues. The CDR3 region is CASSWGSNEQFF. The DNA of the CDR3 is TGTGCCAGTAGTTGGGGATCGAATGAGCAGTTCTTC.

The V and J genes are TRBV11-2 and TRBJ1-1; D gene uncertain. The CDR3 extends over 15 amino acids. Germline assignment: CDR1 SGHAT and CDR2 FQNNGV. Trimming removed 1 base at V and 0 bases at J, with 9 bases between. CDR3 residues: CASSLGTRLNTEAFF. CDR3 nucleotides: TGTGCCAGCAGCTTAGGTACCAGATTGAACACTGAAGCTTTCTTT.

This clone showed up just once. V usage is TRBV6-6 and J usage is TRBJ2-4; 8 bases align to TRBD2. The CDR3 contains 16 residues. Trimming removed 6 bases from V and 0 bases from J; junction bases left unmatched: 7. CDR1 and CDR2 (germline): MNHNY, SVGAGI (reference sequence). CDR3 residues: CASSTGRATAKNIQYF. CDR3 sequence (DNA): TGTGCCAGCAGCACCGGGAGGGCGACAGCCAAAAACATTCAGTACTTC.

The V and J genes are TRBV29-1 and TRBJ1-1; D call uncertain. The CDR3 is 16 residues long. V lost 7 bases and J lost 5, with 26 bases in between. Germline V gives CDR1 SQVTM, CDR2 ANQGSEA. Written as DNA, the CDR3 is TGCAGCGGCCCTGGGCTCGGAGAGGGTGGGAGGACTGAAGCTTTCTTT. Translation: CSGPGLGEGGRTEAFF.

The chain employs TRBV19 and TRBJ1-5; weak D call: TRBD1 (6 bases). The CDR3 runs 15 residues. CDR1 LNHDA and CDR2 SQIVND come from the germline V gene (reference sequence). The germline V and J ends were trimmed by 6 bases and 2 bases, with 14 bases remaining between them. CDR3 DNA sequence: TGTGCCAGTAGCTCAGGGGCGTATGGCAATCAGCCCCAGCATTTT. This codes for CASSSGAYGNQPQHF.

In this sample, this clone turned up a few times. The chain carries TRBV4-1 and TRBJ1-3; TRBD1 might be the D (5 bases). Germline-derived CDR1 and CDR2 are MGHRA and YSYEKL. Trimming took off 2 bases at V and 3 bases at J, with 14 bases between the two ends. The CDR3 is 16 residues long. CDR3 sequence: CASSQYLETVGNTIYF. The CDR3 DNA follows: TGCGCCAGCAGCCAATATTTAGAGACAGTTGGAAACACCATATATTTT.

The gene calls are TRBV7-9 and TRBJ2-2; 9 bases agree with TRBD1. This CDR3 has 17 amino acids. Germline CDR1 reads SEHNR; CDR2 reads FQNEAQ (reference sequence). The trim removed 5 bases at V and 0 bases at J, leaving 7 bases unmatched. The chain's CDR3 is CASSLPGQGANTGELFF. The CDR3, as DNA: TGTGCCAGCAGCCTCCCGGGACAGGGCGCGAACACCGGGGAGCTGTTTTTT. The full variable domain, completed using reference TRBV7-9 and TRBJ2-2, is DTGVSQNPRHKITKRGQNVTFRCDPISEHNRLYWYRQTLGQGPEFLTYFQNEAQLEKSRLLSDRFSAERPKGSFSTLEIQRTEQGDSAMYLCASSLPGQGANTGELFFGEGSRLTVL.

This clone was seen once. CDR3 region: CASSVGEGGNQPQHF. Here the CDR3 DNA reads TGTGCCAGCAGTGTAGGGGAGGGCGGAAATCAGCCCCAGCATTTT. The chain joins TRBV2 to TRBJ1-5, with D tentatively TRBD1 (5 bases). There are 15 residues in the CDR3. V lost 4 bases, J lost 4 bases, and 14 bases lay in between. Germline V CDR1 and CDR2: SNHLY, FYNNEI.

The gene calls are TRBV14 and TRBJ2-7, with a tentative D call TRBD1 (6 bases). Deletions cut 0 bases from V and 2 bases from J, with 17 bases between. This CDR3 has 17 residues. CDR1 SGHDN and CDR2 FVKESK come from the germline V gene. CDR3: CASSQESGQTFTYEQYF. In DNA, the CDR3 is TGTGCCAGCAGCCAAGAGTCCGGACAGACTTTTACCTACGAGCAGTACTTC.

This clone was counted once. This chain joins TRBV25-1 and TRBJ1-2; D ambiguous. With 6 bases removed from V and 6 bases from J, the gap between germline ends came to 14 bases. The CDR3 has 13 residues. CDR1 is MGHDK, CDR2 SYGVNS, per germline. CDR3: CASSESGSNGYTF. In nucleotides, the CDR3 is TGTGCCAGCAGCGAGTCGGGATCAAATGGCTACACCTTC.

This clone was counted only a few times. This chain joins TRBV6-1 and TRBJ2-1, with 7 bases lining up with TRBD1. This CDR3 region has 15 residues. Per germline, CDR1 MNHNS and CDR2 SASEGT. J lost 0 bases, V lost 8 bases, and 7 bases had no gene match. CDR3 residues: CASFVPGGSYNEQFF. The DNA for the CDR3 is TGTGCCAGCTTCGTCCCAGGGGGCTCCTACAATGAGCAGTTCTTC.

The chain uses TRBV11-2 and TRBJ2-1; perhaps TRBD2 as D (6 bases). Germline assignment: CDR1 SGHAT and CDR2 FQNNGV. Trimming took off 5 bases at V and 8 bases at J, with 19 bases between the two ends. The CDR3 contains 15 residues. This chain's CDR3 is CASSLLSSASDEQFF. CDR3 bases: TGTGCCAGCAGCCTCCTCTCTAGCGCCAGCGATGAGCAGTTCTTC.

The chain has TRBV14 and TRBJ2-7; D ambiguous. With 0 bases removed from V and 2 bases from J, the gap between germline ends came to 8 bases. There are 14 residues in the CDR3. Germline lookup yields CDR1 SGHDN and CDR2 FVKESK. In nucleotides, the CDR3 is TGTGCCAGCAGCCAAGATTACAGACCCTACGAGCAGTACTTC. This encodes CASSQDYRPYEQYF.

The genes are TRBV27 and TRBJ2-7; 11 bases fit TRBD2. Germline V gene sequence: CDR1 MNHEY, CDR2 SMNVEV (reference sequence). This CDR3 contains 15 residues. J lost 3 bases, V lost 5 bases, and 6 bases had no gene match. The DNA of the CDR3 is TGTGCCAGCAGTCTCCGACTAGCGGGAATCTACGAGCAGTACTTC. This sequence encodes CASSLRLAGIYEQYF.

The chain has TRBV7-6 and TRBJ1-2; 9 bases align to TRBD1. Unmatched junction bases numbered 7, after V lost 3 bases and J lost 8 bases. The CDR3 is made up of 14 amino acids. CDR1 and CDR2 from the germline V gene are SGHVS and FNYEAQ. CDR3 region: CASSFDRGAKGYTF. CDR3 nucleotide sequence: TGTGCCAGCAGCTTCGACAGGGGGGCGAAGGGCTACACCTTC.

Concerning this clone itself: The sample holds other DNA sequences that translate to the same CDR3. V usage is TRBV6-6 and J usage is TRBJ1-2; no firm D call. The CDR3 loop spans 11 amino acids. V was trimmed by 2 bases and J by 5 bases, leaving 3 bases between them. Germline-derived CDR1 and CDR2 are MNHNY and SVGAGI (reference sequence). The CDR3 spells CASSYGYGYTF. CDR3 DNA sequence: TGTGCCAGCAGTTACGGATATGGCTACACCTTC.

The chain has TRBV19 and TRBJ1-1; a possible D gene is TRBD1 (6 bases). V was trimmed by 2 bases and J by 0 bases, leaving 7 bases between them. From germline, CDR1 is LNHDA and CDR2 SQIVND (reference sequence). CDR3 length equals 14 residues. The CDR3 loop reads CASSITGLNTEAFF. For the CDR3, the DNA is TGTGCCAGTAGTATAACAGGGCTGAACACTGAAGCTTTCTTT.

This chain joins TRBV6-5 and TRBJ2-1; 7 nucleotides agree with TRBD1. The V gene's germline CDR1 is MNHEY and CDR2 SVGAGI. This CDR3 has 15 residues. The V gene end was trimmed by 5 bases and the J gene end by 3 bases; junction bases not matched to a gene: 7. CDR3 coding DNA: TGTGCCAGCAGTCAGGACAGGACCTTCTACAATGAGCAGTTCTTC. Protein sequence: CASSQDRTFYNEQFF.

The genes are TRBV21-1 and TRBJ1-2. TRBV21-1 is marked as a pseudogene. The CDR3 loop spans 15 amino acids. The CDR3 spells CASSKGVGDHYGYTF. The DNA for the CDR3 is TGTGCCAGCAGCAAAGGAGTAGGGGACCACTATGGCTACACCTTC.

The chain combines TRBV4-2 with TRBJ2-3, with no clear D. The V gene's germline CDR1 is LGHNA and CDR2 YNFKEQ. This CDR3 is built from 16 residues. Trimming cost V 0 bases and J 0 bases, with 10 bases left between them. The CDR3 protein is CASSQDRVSSTDTQYF. CDR3 nucleotide sequence: TGTGCCAGCAGCCAAGATCGCGTCAGCAGCACAGATACGCAGTATTTT.

The V gene is TRBV27, the J gene TRBJ1-1, with 7 positions matching TRBD1. The CDR3 length is 15 residues. V shed 5 bases, J shed 0 bases, and the junction held 6 bases outside the gene matches. CDR1 is MNHEY, CDR2 SMNVEV, per germline (reference sequence). DNA of the CDR3: TGTGCCAGCAGTGCGAGACAGGGACTGAACACTGAAGCTTTCTTT. Its protein is CASSARQGLNTEAFF.